This T cell receptor (beta chain) emerged from a study of T-cell reconstitution after alpha-beta-depleted transplantation in children. Study-wide results and caveats: Expanded graft clones, several hundred of them, were reportedly the source of alpha-beta T cells about two months after transplant.

Trimming cost V 4 bases and J 6 bases; bases outside gene matches: 11. This CDR3 has 15 amino acids. Germline V lookup: CDR1 LGHDT, CDR2 YNNKEL (reference sequence). TCRbeta library preparation incorporated unique molecular identifiers. TCRdb reprocessed the PCR reads with MiXCR, giving one entry per CDR3 protein. The data contain fewer than 550,000 distinct CDR3 sequences, roughly 10% of them seen just once; the ten biggest clones take up 2% to 2.5%. As regards this clonotype: Its matching antigen is unknown.

The sequence came from a child younger than 10 with inherited bone marrow failure, due to receive a stem cell transplant. The V gene is TRBV3-1, the J gene TRBJ1-2; 7 bases agree with TRBD1. Sequences were derived from PBMCs, sampled before TCRalphabeta/CD19-depleted stem cell transplant. Here the CDR3 reads CASSRSYGTENGYTF. The CDR3 nucleotides read TGTGCCAGCAGCCGAAGTTACGGGACAGAAAATGGCTACACCTTC.